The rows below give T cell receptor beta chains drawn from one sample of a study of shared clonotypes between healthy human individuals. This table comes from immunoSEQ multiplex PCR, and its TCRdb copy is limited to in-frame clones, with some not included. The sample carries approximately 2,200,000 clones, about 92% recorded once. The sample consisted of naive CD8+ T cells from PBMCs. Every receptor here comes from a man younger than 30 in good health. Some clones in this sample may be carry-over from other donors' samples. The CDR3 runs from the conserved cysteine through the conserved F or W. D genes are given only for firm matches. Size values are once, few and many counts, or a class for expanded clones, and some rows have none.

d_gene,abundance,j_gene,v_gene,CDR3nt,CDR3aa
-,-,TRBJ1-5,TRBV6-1,TGTGCCAGCAGTGAAGCGATCGGCAGGAGCAATCAGCCCCAGCATTTT,CASSEAIGRSNQPQHF
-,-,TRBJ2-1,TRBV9,TGTGCCAGCAGCGTAGGGAGTGTTACAACCGCTTACAATGAGCAGTTCTTC,CASSVGSVTTAYNEQFF
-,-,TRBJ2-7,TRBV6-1,TGTGCCAGCAGTGAAGCCTACGAGCAGTACTTC,CASSEAYEQYF
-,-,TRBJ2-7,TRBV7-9,TGTGCCAGCAGCTTACCCAGGTTTGAACACTACGAGCAGTACTTC,CASSLPRFEHYEQYF
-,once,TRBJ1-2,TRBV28,TGTGCCAGCAGTCCTCGGACAGCAACCTATGGCTACACCTTC,CASSPRTATYGYTF
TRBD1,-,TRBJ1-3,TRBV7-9,TGTGCCAGCAGCTTAGTAAGGGCGACAGGGGGTTTCTCTGGAAACACCATATATTTT,CASSLVRATGGFSGNTIYF
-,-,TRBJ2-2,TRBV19,TGTGCCAGCACCGGACAGAAGGACACCGGGGAGCTGTTTTTT,CASTGQKDTGELFF
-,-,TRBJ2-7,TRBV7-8,TGTGCCAGCAGCTTAGGGGTAGCTGTCGAGCAGTACTTC,CASSLGVAVEQYF
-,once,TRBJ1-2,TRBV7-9,TGTGCCAGCAGCTTAATTCCCAGTAACTATGGCTACACCTTC,CASSLIPSNYGYTF
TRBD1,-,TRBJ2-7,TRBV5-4,TGTGCCAGCAGCCCAGACAGGGGGTTCTCCTACGAGCAGTACTTC,CASSPDRGFSYEQYF
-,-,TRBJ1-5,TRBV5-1,TGCGCCAGCAGCTTGGGACACATGGGCAGCGACAATCAGCCCCAGCATTTT,CASSLGHMGSDNQPQHF
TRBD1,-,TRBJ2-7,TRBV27,TGTGCCAGCCGCGGACAGGGGGCCCACGAGCAGTACTTC,CASRGQGAHEQYF
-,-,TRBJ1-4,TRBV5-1,TGCGCCAGCAGCTTGCCGGACTATAATGAAAAACTGTTTTTT,CASSLPDYNEKLFF
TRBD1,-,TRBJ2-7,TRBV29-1,TGCAGCGTTGGAGGGACAGGGGGCTACGAGCAGTACTTC,CSVGGTGGYEQYF
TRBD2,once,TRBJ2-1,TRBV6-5,TGTGCCAGCACCACGACTAGCGGGAGCCCCAATGAGCAGTTCTTC,CASTTTSGSPNEQFF
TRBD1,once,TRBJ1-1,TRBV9,TGTGCCAGCAGCCTACTGACAGGGCCCACTGAAGCTTTCTTT,CASSLLTGPTEAFF
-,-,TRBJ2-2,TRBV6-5,TGTGCCACCCGGGCGAGGGGCGGGGAGCTGTTTTTT,CATRARGGELFF
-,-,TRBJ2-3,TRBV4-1,TGCGCCAGCAGCCAAGATTTTACGGGGCAGGATAGCACAGATACGCAGTATTTT,CASSQDFTGQDSTDTQYF
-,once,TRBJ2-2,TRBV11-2,TGTGCCAGCAGCTCGAGCTGGGGGGAGCTGTTTTTT,CASSSSWGELFF
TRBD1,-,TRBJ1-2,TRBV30,TGTGCCTGGAGGTCCAGGGGGGTCGTGGGCTACACCTTC,CAWRSRGVVGYTF
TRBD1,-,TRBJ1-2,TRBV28,TGTGCCAGCAGTCCCCGGGACAGGGGTTGGGGCTACACCTTC,CASSPRDRGWGYTF
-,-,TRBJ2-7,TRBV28,TGTGCCAGCAGTACCAAGACAGTTCCCTACGAGCAGTACTTC,CASSTKTVPYEQYF
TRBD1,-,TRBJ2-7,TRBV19,TGTGCCAGTAGAGACAGGGCGACCTCCTACGAGCAGTACTTC,CASRDRATSYEQYF
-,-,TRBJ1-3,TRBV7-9,TGTGCCAGCAGCTTTTTGGACACCATATATTTT,CASSFLDTIYF
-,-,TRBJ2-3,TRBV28,TGTGCCAGCAGTTTCATGGCAGATACGCAGTATTTT,CASSFMADTQYF
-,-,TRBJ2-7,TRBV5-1,TGCGCCAGCAGCTTGGGCAGCTGGTACGAGCAGTACTTC,CASSLGSWYEQYF
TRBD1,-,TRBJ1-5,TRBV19,TGTGCCAGTAGTATAGGGGACAGCCTGCTAAATCAGCCCCAGCATTTT,CASSIGDSLLNQPQHF
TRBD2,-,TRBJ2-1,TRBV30,TGTGCCTGGAGTGGCCCCCTTGCGCGGGAGAACTACAATGAGCAGTTCTTC,CAWSGPLARENYNEQFF
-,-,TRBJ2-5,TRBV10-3,TGTGCCATCAGTGCGACTCGAGAAGAGACCCAGTACTTC,CAISATREETQYF
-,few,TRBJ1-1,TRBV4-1,TGCGCCAGCAGCCAAGACCATTCCTGGACAGAGAACACTGAAGCTTTCTTT,CASSQDHSWTENTEAFF
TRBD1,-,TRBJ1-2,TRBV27,TGTGCCAGCAGTTTAGGGAGGGGGCCCCCCTATGGCTACACCTTC,CASSLGRGPPYGYTF
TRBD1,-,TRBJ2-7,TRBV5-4,TGTGCCAGCAGCCCACAGGGGGACGAGCAGTACTTC,CASSPQGDEQYF
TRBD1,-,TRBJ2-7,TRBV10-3,TGTGCCATCAGCCGCCGGGACAGGGAGGAAAAGTACTTC,CAISRRDREEKYF
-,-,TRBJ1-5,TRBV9,TGTGCCAGCAGCCCTGGGGGGGCAGGTCAGCCCCAGCATTTT,CASSPGGAGQPQHF
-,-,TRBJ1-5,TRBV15,TGTGCCACCAGCTACAGGGAGGAACAGCCCCAGCATTTT,CATSYREEQPQHF
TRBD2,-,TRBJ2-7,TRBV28,TGTGCCAGCCCGCTAGCGGGGTACGAGCAGTACTTC,CASPLAGYEQYF
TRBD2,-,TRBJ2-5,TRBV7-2,TGTGCCAGCAGCTTCGGACTAGCGGGAGTTGGTCCGTGGGAGACCCAGTACTTC,CASSFGLAGVGPWETQYF
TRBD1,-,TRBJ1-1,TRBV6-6,TGTGCCAGCAGTTTTACCCAGGGGGCAAACACTGAAGCTTTCTTT,CASSFTQGANTEAFF
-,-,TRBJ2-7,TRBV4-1,TGCGCCAGCAGCCAAGTAGGGGCAGTCGAGCAGTACTTC,CASSQVGAVEQYF
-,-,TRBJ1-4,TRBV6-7,TGTGCCAGCAGTTACTCGACAGGCGCTGAAAAACTGTTTTTT,CASSYSTGAEKLFF
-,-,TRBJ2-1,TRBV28,TGTGCCAGCAGTTTTTACTCCGGCCAGGGGTTAGGCAATGAGCAGTTCTTC,CASSFYSGQGLGNEQFF
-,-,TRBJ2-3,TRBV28,TGTGCCACGGCATCTCGGGCCTTTGCCAGCGCAGATACGCAGTATTTT,CATASRAFASADTQYF
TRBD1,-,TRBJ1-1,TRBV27,TGTGCCAGCAGTTCCCGACAGGGAAGGACTGAAGCTTTCTTT,CASSSRQGRTEAFF
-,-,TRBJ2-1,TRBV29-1,TGCAGCGTTGTCAGCCCAACCAATGAGCAGTTCTTC,CSVVSPTNEQFF
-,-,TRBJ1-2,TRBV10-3,TGTGCCATCAGTGAGGTAGGGGATGTTGGCTACACCTTC,CAISEVGDVGYTF
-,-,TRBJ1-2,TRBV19,TGTGCCAGCATGACGGGGGCCTATGGCTACACCTTC,CASMTGAYGYTF
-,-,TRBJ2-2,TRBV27,TGTGCCAGCAGTTTATGGCCATCGAACACCGGGGAGCTGTTTTTT,CASSLWPSNTGELFF
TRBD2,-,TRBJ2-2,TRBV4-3,TGCGCCAGCAGCCCCCAGCGGGAGGGCCGCACCGGGGAGCTGTTTTTT,CASSPQREGRTGELFF
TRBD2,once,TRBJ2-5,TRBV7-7,TGTGCCAGCAGCTTGGGGACTAGGGGGGAGACCCAGTACTTC,CASSLGTRGETQYF
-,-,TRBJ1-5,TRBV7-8,TGTGCCAGCAGCTTAGGACTAGGGGGTAGCAATCAGCCCCAGCATTTT,CASSLGLGGSNQPQHF
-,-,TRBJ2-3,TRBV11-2,TGTGCCAGCAGCTTAAGGCTCGGGCCAGGGCAAAGCACAGATACGCAGTATTTT,CASSLRLGPGQSTDTQYF
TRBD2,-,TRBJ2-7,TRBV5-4,TGTGCCAGCAGCTGGGAGGCGGGAGAGGGGACCTACGAGCAGTACTTC,CASSWEAGEGTYEQYF
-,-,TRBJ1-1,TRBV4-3,TGCGCCAGCAGCCAAGTATGGTCCTCCACTGAAGCTTTCTTT,CASSQVWSSTEAFF
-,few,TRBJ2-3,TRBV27,TGTGCCAGCAGTTTACGGGGAGATACGCAGTATTTT,CASSLRGDTQYF
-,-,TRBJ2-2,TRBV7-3,TGTGCCAGCAGCCTTTACGGCGGGGAGCTGTTTTTT,CASSLYGGELFF
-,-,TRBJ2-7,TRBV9,TGTGCCAGCAGCGTAGGAATCGGAAGGGGCTCCTACGAGCAGTACTTC,CASSVGIGRGSYEQYF